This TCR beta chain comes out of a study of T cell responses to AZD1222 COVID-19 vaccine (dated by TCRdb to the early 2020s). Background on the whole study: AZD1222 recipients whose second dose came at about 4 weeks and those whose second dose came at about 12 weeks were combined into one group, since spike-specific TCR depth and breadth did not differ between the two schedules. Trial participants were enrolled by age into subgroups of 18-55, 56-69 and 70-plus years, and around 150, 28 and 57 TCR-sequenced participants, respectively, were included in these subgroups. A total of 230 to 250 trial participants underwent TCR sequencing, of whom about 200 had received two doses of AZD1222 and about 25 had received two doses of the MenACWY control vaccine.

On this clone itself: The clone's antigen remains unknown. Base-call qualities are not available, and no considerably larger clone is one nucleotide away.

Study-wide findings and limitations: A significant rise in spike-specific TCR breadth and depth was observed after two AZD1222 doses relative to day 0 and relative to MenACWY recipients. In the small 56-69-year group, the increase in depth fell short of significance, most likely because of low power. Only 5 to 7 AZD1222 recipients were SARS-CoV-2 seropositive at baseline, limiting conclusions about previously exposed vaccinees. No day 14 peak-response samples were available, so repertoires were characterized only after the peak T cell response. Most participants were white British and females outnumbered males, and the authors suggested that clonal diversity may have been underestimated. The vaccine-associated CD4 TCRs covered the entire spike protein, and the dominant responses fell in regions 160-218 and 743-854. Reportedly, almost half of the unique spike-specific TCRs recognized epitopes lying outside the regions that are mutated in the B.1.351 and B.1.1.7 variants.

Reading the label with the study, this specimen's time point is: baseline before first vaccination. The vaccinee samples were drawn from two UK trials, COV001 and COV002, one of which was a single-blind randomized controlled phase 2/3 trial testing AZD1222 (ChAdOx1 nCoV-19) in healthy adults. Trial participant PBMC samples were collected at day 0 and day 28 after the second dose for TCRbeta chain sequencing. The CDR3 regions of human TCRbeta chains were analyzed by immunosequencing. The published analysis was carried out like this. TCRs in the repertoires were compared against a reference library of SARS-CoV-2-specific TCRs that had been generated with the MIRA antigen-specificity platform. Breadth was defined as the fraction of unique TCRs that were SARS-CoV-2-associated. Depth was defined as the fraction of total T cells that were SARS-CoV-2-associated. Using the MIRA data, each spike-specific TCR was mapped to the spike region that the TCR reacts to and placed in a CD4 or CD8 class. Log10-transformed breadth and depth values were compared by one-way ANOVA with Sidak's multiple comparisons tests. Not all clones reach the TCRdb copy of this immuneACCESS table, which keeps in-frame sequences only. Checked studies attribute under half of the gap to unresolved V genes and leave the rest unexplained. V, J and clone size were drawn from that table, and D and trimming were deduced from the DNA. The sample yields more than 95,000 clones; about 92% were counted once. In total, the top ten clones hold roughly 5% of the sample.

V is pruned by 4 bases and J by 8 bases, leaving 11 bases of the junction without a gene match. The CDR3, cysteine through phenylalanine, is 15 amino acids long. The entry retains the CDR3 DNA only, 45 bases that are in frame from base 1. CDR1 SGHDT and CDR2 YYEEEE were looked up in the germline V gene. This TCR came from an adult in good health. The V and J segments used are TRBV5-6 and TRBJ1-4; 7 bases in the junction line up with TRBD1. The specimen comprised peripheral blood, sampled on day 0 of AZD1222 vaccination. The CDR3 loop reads CASSPDTGDREKLFF. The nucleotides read TGTGCCAGCAGCCCGGATACAGGGGATCGGGAAAAACTGTTTTTT.